These 25 T cell receptor beta chains share one sample of origin, sequenced in a study of tumor and adjacent non-tumor tissue in lung cancer. No cell sorting was done before RNA was extracted from the tissue. A modified ARM-PCR protocol with three rounds of nested PCR amplified TCRbeta. TCRdb reprocessed the multiplex PCR reads with MiXCR, giving one entry per CDR3 protein. The sample lists about 110,000 distinct CDR3 sequences, 75% occurring once. The sequencing sample was made of lung tumor tissue. The receptors shown here come from a woman aged 55-69 years with non-small cell lung cancer.

The V call is TRBV28, the J call TRBJ2-2; D unresolved. The CDR3 sequence is 15 residues long. V lost 5 bases to trimming and J lost 7 bases, with 17 bases between them. Germline values: CDR1 MDHEN, CDR2 SYDVKM. The CDR3 sequence: CASSASGILGGELFF. The CDR3 DNA sequence: TGTGCCAGCAGTGCGAGTGGGATCCTGGGCGGGGAGCTGTTTTTT.

Notes on this clonotype: A much larger clone differs from this one at a single base, so this may be a read error. The chain combines TRBV6-2 or TRBV6-3 with TRBJ2-1, with 10 bases identical to TRBD2. Germline lookup yields CDR1 MNHEY and CDR2 SVGEGT. The CDR3 is 16 amino acids. CDR3 protein: CVSSRLTSGAYNEQFF. The CDR3 coding sequence is TGTGTCAGCAGTCGCCTAACTAGCGGGGCTTACAATGAGCAGTTCTTC.

Points on this clonotype: Relative to the germline gene, one junction end is altered; a read error may explain this. V gene TRBV5-1 combines with J gene TRBJ1-1, with D perhaps TRBD1 (5 bases). The CDR3 runs to 16 residues. Per the germline V gene, CDR1 is SGHRS and CDR2 is YFSETQ. CDR3 nucleotide sequence: TGCACCAGCAGATCCGGGACTTATATCCGGAGAACTGAAGCTTTCTTT. Encoded protein: CTSRSGTYIRRTEAFF.

About this clonotype itself: In this CDR3 the conserved last residue, phenylalanine or tryptophan, is missing, so a read error is likely. The chain recombines TRBV5-1 with TRBJ2-1; either TRBD1 or TRBD2 may supply D (7 bases each). V lost 0 bases, J lost 9 bases, and 16 bases lay in between. Germline CDR1 reads SGHRS; CDR2 reads YFSETQ. There are 15 residues in the CDR3. The CDR3 sequence: CASSLVLQGGSEQFY. The CDR3 DNA reads as TGCGCCAGCAGCTTGGTCTTGCAGGGGGGGAGTGAGCAGTTCTAC.

This clonotype was observed at least ten times. The chain couples TRBV4-3 to TRBJ2-2; the match to TRBD2 covers 7 bases. The CDR3 totals 15 residues. From germline, CDR1 is LGHNA and CDR2 YSLEER. Losses at the gene ends were 2 bases for V and 4 bases for J; bases not matched to a gene: 4. CDR3 loop: CASSQKRGGTGELFF. In DNA, the CDR3 is TGCGCCAGCAGCCAAAAGCGGGGAGGCACCGGGGAGCTGTTTTTT.

With regard to this clonotype: Given a much more abundant clone one base away, this may be a read error. Since no conserved phenylalanine or tryptophan closes the CDR3, a read error is the likely cause. V is TRBV9 and J is TRBJ2-3, with a possible D match to TRBD1 (6 bases). Per the germline V gene, CDR1 is SGDLS and CDR2 is YYNGEE. Trimming left V 4 bases short and J 2 bases short, with 14 bases between. The CDR3 has 15 residues. The CDR3 DNA is TGTGCCAGCAGCCTAGGACAGCCTTACACAGATACGCAGTATCTT. It is translated as CASSLGQPYTDTQYL.

Regarding this clonotype: No conserved phenylalanine or tryptophan ends this CDR3, so it is likely a read error. The chain links TRBV28 to TRBJ1-2, with 7 bases matching TRBD1. There are 13 residues in the CDR3. The germline gives CDR1 MDHEN, CDR2 SYDVKM. In nucleotides, the CDR3 is TGTGCCAGCCAAGGACAGGAACGCTATGGTTACACCCTC. It yields the protein CASQGQERYGYTL.

J is TRBJ2-1 and V is TRBV7-8; TRBD1 aligns across 10 bases. Trimming took 1 base from V and 4 from J; bases not matched to a gene: 4. The V gene's germline CDR1 is SGHVS and CDR2 FQNEAQ. The CDR3 runs to 16 residues. The CDR3 is CASSLGGQGPYNEQFF. The DNA for the CDR3 is TGTGCCAGCAGCTTAGGGGGACAGGGGCCTTACAATGAGCAGTTCTTC. The entire variable domain, with the rest obtained from reference TRBV7-8 and TRBJ2-1, is as follows: GAGVSQSPRYKVAKRGQDVALRCDPISGHVSLFWYQQALGQGPEFLTYFQNEAQLDKSGLPSDRFFAERPEGSVSTLKIQRTQQEDSAVYLCASSLGGQGPYNEQFFGPGTRLTVL.

This clonotype was observed many times. This chain connects TRBV28 to TRBJ1-2; D possibly corresponds to TRBD1 (6 bases). This CDR3 is built from 13 residues. The V end lost 6 bases, the J end lost 5 bases, and 13 bases lay between the germline ends. In germline, CDR1 is MDHEN, CDR2 SYDVKM. The CDR3, as DNA: TGTGCCAGCAGCTCTACGGACAGATATGGCTACACCTTC. This codes for CASSSTDRYGYTF.

The chain carries TRBV10-3 and TRBJ1-5; D gene uncertain. The CDR3 is made up of 16 amino acids. CDR1 and CDR2 (germline): ENHRY, SYGVKD. Trimming pared 3 bases from V and 3 bases from J, leaving 15 bases between. Here the CDR3 reads CAISEKMLQDNQPQHF. For the CDR3, the DNA is TGTGCCATCAGTGAAAAGATGCTCCAAGACAATCAGCCCCAGCATTTT.

On this clonotype: At one boundary the junction diverges from the germline segment, which might be a read error. The chain employs TRBV20-1 and TRBJ2-5; D is ambiguous. This CDR3 has 15 amino acids. The germline gives CDR1 DFQATT, CDR2 SNEGSKA (reference sequence). The CDR3 DNA sequence: TGCGGTGCTAGAGTTGTGGCCATGTGGGAAGGGACCCAGTACTTC. Its protein is CGARVVAMWEGTQYF.

This clonotype showed up just once. The germline gene is not matched at one end of the junction; a read error may be the cause. This chain joins TRBV11-1 and TRBJ1-2, with D tentatively TRBD1 (6 bases). Germline loops: CDR1 SGHAT, CDR2 FQDESV (reference sequence). This CDR3 is built from 14 residues. DNA of the CDR3: TGTGCCAGCAGTTCACAGGGACCGCTCTATGGCTACTCCTTC. It translates to CASSSQGPLYGYSF. The full variable domain, its missing parts supplied by reference TRBV11-1 and TRBJ1-2, is EAEVAQSPRYKITEKSQAVAFWCDPISGHATLYWYRQILGQGPELLVQFQDESVVDDSQLPKDRFSAERLKGVDSTLKIQPAELGDSAMYLCASSSQGPLYGYSFGSGTRLTVV.

Concerning this clonotype itself: At one end, the junction sequence differs from germline, possibly due to a read error. The chain is built from TRBV11-1 and TRBJ2-2; 12 positions agree with TRBD2. The CDR3 spans 17 residues. Germline values: CDR1 SGHAT, CDR2 FQDESV (reference sequence). CDR3 loop: CASSPRLAGESTGVLLF. In nucleotides, the CDR3 is TGTGCCAGCAGCCCGCGACTAGCGGGAGAATCCACCGGGGTTCTGTTGTTT.

This clonotype showed up just a few times. This sequence may be a read error, since a much larger clone differs from it by one base. The rearrangement joins TRBV29-1 to TRBJ1-1; TRBD1 is a possible D gene (6 bases). Trimming stripped 4 bases from V and 5 bases from J, with 20 bases between. Germline V gene sequence: CDR1 SQVTM, CDR2 ANQGSEA. The CDR3 contains 15 residues. The DNA of the CDR3 is TGCAGCGTTGCGATACCCGGGGGGCAGGGAACTGAAGCTTTCTTT. Translated, it gives CSVAIPGGQGTEAFF.

Concerning this clonotype: The final CDR3 position lacks the conserved phenylalanine or tryptophan, pointing to a likely read error. Because the CDR3's place on the DNA is in doubt, the DNA is left out and the CDR3 is given as listed by TCRdb. The chain uses TRBV11-3 and TRBJ2-1; the table's D call TRBD2 went unverified against the DNA. The germline V gene encodes CDR1 SGHNT and CDR2 YENEEA. The CDR3 totals 17 residues, both ends included. CDR3 loop: CASSVELTSGCHNEQFI.

This clonotype was seen ten or more times. This rearrangement joins TRBV5-1 to TRBJ2-7, with D perhaps matching TRBD1 (5 bases). CDR3 length equals 14 residues. The V end was cut by 0 bases, the J end by 5 bases, with 12 bases between. The V gene's germline CDR1 is SGHRS and CDR2 YFSETQ. The CDR3 reads CASSLAPGIDEQYF. The DNA for the CDR3 is TGCGCCAGCAGCTTGGCCCCAGGGATCGACGAGCAGTACTTC.

As concerns this clonotype: This may arise from a read error, as a much more abundant clone is one base away. This sequence joins TRBV20-1 and TRBJ1-2, with a possible D match to TRBD1 (5 bases). This CDR3 is 14 amino acids long. Germline assignment: CDR1 DFQATT and CDR2 SNEGSKA (reference sequence). V shed 0 bases and J shed 4 bases, with 12 bases lying between them. The CDR3 here is CSARDSKGSYGYTF. DNA of the CDR3: TGCAGTGCTAGAGATAGTAAGGGGAGCTATGGCTACACCTTC.

For this clonotype: The conserved final phenylalanine or tryptophan is absent from the CDR3, which likely points to a read error. V and J are TRBV4-3 and TRBJ2-5, with D tentatively TRBD1 or TRBD2 (5 bases each). From germline, CDR1 is LGHNA and CDR2 YSLEER. The CDR3 totals 16 residues. CDR3 coding DNA: TGTGCCAGCAGCCAAGAAGGTCGGGGCTGGAGTGAGACCCAGTACTTA. This codes for CASSQEGRGWSETQYL.

Turning to this clonotype: Possible read error: a much larger clone is one base away. The V call is TRBV20-1, the J call TRBJ2-5; either TRBD1 or TRBD2 may supply D (5 bases each). CDR1 and CDR2 (germline): DFQATT, SNEGSKA (reference sequence). This CDR3 comprises 14 residues. DNA of the CDR3: TGCAGTGCTAGAGTGGGGACCCTTCAAGAGAGCCAGTACTTC. Amino acid sequence: CSARVGTLQESQYF.

This clonotype has ten or more counts. The chain carries TRBV6-6 and TRBJ2-7; maybe TRBD2 (5 bases). The CDR3 totals 12 residues. Per the germline V gene, CDR1 is MNHNY and CDR2 is SVGAGI (reference sequence). V lost 4 bases and J 3 bases, leaving 7 bases between the germline ends. CDR3 bases: TGTGCCAGCAGTTTGACTAACTACGAGCAGTACTTC. It encodes CASSLTNYEQYF.

Of note for this clonotype: A much larger clone differs by one base, so this may be a read error. The chain is built from TRBV20-1 and TRBJ2-7; the match to TRBD1 covers 8 bases. Germline lookup yields CDR1 DFQATT and CDR2 SNEGSKA (reference sequence). Trimming took 3 bases from V and 6 from J; bases not matched to a gene: 10. The CDR3 spans 14 residues. CDR3 loop: CSASAGGTGGEQYF. Written as DNA, the CDR3 is TGCAGTGCTAGTGCAGGGGGCACCGGGGGCGAGCAGTACTTC.

About this clonotype: A junction boundary mismatches the germline segment, possibly from a read error. The V call is TRBV11-2, the J call TRBJ2-1; D may match TRBD1 or TRBD2 (5 bases each). Germline CDR1 reads SGHAT; CDR2 reads FQNNGV. The CDR3 has 15 residues. CDR3 region: CASSKTGTARSEQFF. CDR3 DNA: TGTGCTAGCAGCAAAACCGGGACGGCCAGGAGCGAGCAGTTCTTC. Together with reference TRBV11-2 and TRBJ2-1, the CDR3 gives the full variable domain: EAGVAQSPRYKIIEKRQSVAFWCNPISGHATLYWYQQILGQGPKLLIQFQNNGVVDDSQLPKDRFSAERLKGVDSTLKIQPAKLEDSAVYLCASSKTGTARSEQFFGPGTRLTVL.

With regard to this clonotype: A much larger clone differs by one base, so this may be a read error. This chain links TRBV5-5 with TRBJ2-5; 11 nucleotides match TRBD2. The germline gives CDR1 SGHKS, CDR2 YYEKEE (reference sequence). The CDR3 runs to 14 residues. The CDR3 sequence: CAISLTSGGKTQYF. As DNA, the CDR3 is TGTGCCATCAGCCTTACTAGCGGGGGAAAGACCCAGTACTTC.

As for this clonotype: One end of the junction is discordant with germline, which a read error may explain. The J gene is TRBJ1-3, the V gene TRBV11-2; D is undetermined. The CDR3 extends over 14 amino acids. Germline V gene lookup returns CDR1 SGHAT and CDR2 FQNNGV. CDR3: CASSFEPSGNSIYF. DNA for the CDR3: TGTGCCAGCAGTTTTGAGCCATCTGGAAACAGCATATATTTT.

The chain couples TRBV12-3 or TRBV12-4 to TRBJ2-5; D may be TRBD2 (5 bases). CDR3 length: 17 amino acids. The V end lost 9 bases, the J end lost 2 bases, and 25 bases lay between the germline ends. The CDR3 spells CARSIRTGWELQETQYF. The CDR3 bases are TGTGCCAGATCCATAAGGACTGGCTGGGAACTACAAGAGACCCAGTACTTC.